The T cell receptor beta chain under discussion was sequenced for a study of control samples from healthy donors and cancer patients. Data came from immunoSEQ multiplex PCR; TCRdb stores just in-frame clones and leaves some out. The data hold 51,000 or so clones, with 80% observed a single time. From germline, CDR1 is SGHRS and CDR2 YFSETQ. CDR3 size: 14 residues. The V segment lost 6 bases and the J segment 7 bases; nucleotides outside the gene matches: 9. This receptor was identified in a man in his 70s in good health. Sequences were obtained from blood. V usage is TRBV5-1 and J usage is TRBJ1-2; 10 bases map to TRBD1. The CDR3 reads CASTPDRGRRGYTF. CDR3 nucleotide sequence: TGCGCCAGCACCCCTGACAGGGGGCGGCGTGGCTACACCTTC.